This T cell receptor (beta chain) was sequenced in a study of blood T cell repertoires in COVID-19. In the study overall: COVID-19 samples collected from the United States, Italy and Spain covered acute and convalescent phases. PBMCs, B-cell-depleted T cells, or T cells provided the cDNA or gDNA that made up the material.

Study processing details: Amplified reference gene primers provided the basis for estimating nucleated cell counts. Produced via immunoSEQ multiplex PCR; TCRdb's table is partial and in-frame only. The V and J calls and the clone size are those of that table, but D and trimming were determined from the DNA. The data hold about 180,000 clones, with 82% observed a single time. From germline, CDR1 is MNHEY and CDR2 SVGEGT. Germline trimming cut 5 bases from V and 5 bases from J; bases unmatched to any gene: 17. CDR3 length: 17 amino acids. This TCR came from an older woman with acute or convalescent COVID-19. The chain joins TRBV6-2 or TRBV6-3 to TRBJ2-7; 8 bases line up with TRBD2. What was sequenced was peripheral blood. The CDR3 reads CASSPSVSRAGAHEQYF. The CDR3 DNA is TGTGCCAGCAGTCCCAGTGTCAGTCGAGCGGGAGCCCACGAGCAGTACTTC.